There are a few counts of the clone carrying this TCR beta chain. What it binds is unknown. This record belongs to a study of CD8 T cells in ankylosing spondylitis. MiXCR, applied by TCRdb to the 5' RACE reads, yields one record per CDR3 protein. In the table there are 400,000 to 450,000 distinct CDR3 sequences, roughly 18% of which are singletons. Study outcomes and limitations: Several of the motif variants were reported before in synovial fluid and blood from reactive arthritis. Relatively rare in peripheral blood, disease-linked clones were also CD8+. A TCR beta motif of eight highly homologous variants appeared characteristic of ankylosing spondylitis blood.

The TCR was taken from a male donor with ankylosing spondylitis. Sequences were obtained from blood, either unsorted or a sorted T cell fraction (not recorded which).

The CDR3 loop is CASEEPGYGYTF. In DNA, the CDR3 is TGTGCCAGCGAAGAGCCGGGCTATGGCTACACCTTC. The V and J genes are TRBV6-6 and TRBJ1-2; D gene ambiguous. Germline CDR1 reads MNHNY; CDR2 reads SVGAGI (reference sequence). This CDR3 is built from 12 residues. V was clipped by 8 bases and J by 4 bases, with 11 bases between them.